These T cell receptor beta chains were read from a single sample in a study of breast tumors, draining lymph nodes, adjacent tissues. TCRdb passed the multiplex PCR reads through MiXCR, listing each CDR3 protein once. This sample has under 250,000 distinct CDR3 sequences, with approximately 31% found just once. The sequencing input was axillary lymph node tissue. The receptors come from a female donor with breast cancer. Some clones in this sample may be carry-over from other donors' samples. The CDR3 runs from the conserved cysteine through the conserved F or W. The order of the fields is clone size, V gene, J gene, D gene, CDR3 DNA, CDR3 protein. The D gene is left open where the match is weak. Part of the rows lack a size; the others show once, few, many or a class for expanded clones.

size: many; V: TRBV19; J: TRBJ1-3; D: NA; DNA: TGTGCCAGTAGTATTCGTGGAAACACCATATATTTT; CDR3: CASSIRGNTIYF
size: many; V: TRBV5-1; J: TRBJ1-2; D: TRBD1; DNA: TGCGCCAGCAGCTTGGGACAGGGGAACTATGGCTACACCTTC; CDR3: CASSLGQGNYGYTF
size: many; V: TRBV7-6; J: TRBJ2-1; D: TRBD1; DNA: TGTGCCAGCAGCCTAAAACCGGGACAGGCTTCCTACAATGAGCAGTTCTTC; CDR3: CASSLKPGQASYNEQFF
size: many; V: TRBV6-5; J: TRBJ2-1; D: NA; DNA: TGTGCCAGCACCCCGGGGCGGTCCCATGAGCAGTTCTTC; CDR3: CASTPGRSHEQFF
size: many; V: TRBV18; J: TRBJ2-5; D: NA; DNA: TGTGCCAGCTCGGATCAGCCCCAAGAGACCCAGTACTTC; CDR3: CASSDQPQETQYF
size: NA; V: TRBV12-3/TRBV12-4; J: TRBJ2-1; D: TRBD2; DNA: TGTGCCAGCACTTTTCAGCGGGAGGGCCTGCAGTTCTTC; CDR3: CASTFQREGLQFF
size: NA; V: TRBV27; J: TRBJ2-1; D: NA; DNA: TGTGCCAGCAGTTTGTTTTCTGTATCGAGTGGACTCTCCTACAATGAGCAGTTCTTC; CDR3: CASSLFSVSSGLSYNEQFF
size: NA; V: TRBV13; J: TRBJ1-4; D: NA; DNA: TGTGACAACAGCCTGAGGCCCGGGGGAACTAATGAAAAACTGTTTTTT; CDR3: CDNSLRPGGTNEKLFF
size: many; V: TRBV7-9; J: TRBJ2-7; D: TRBD1; DNA: TGTGCCAGCAGCCGGGACAGGGATTCCGAGCAGTACTTC; CDR3: CASSRDRDSEQYF
size: many; V: TRBV18; J: TRBJ1-2; D: TRBD1; DNA: TGTGCCAGCTCACCGGGACAGAGAAATGGCTACACCTTC; CDR3: CASSPGQRNGYTF
size: many; V: TRBV5-8; J: TRBJ2-3; D: NA; DNA: TGTGCCAGCTCCGACCGAGGGGGCACAGATACGCAGTATTTT; CDR3: CASSDRGGTDTQYF
size: many; V: TRBV6-5; J: TRBJ2-2; D: TRBD2; DNA: TGTGCCAGCTGTCTGGGAGGGTCTAACACCGGGGAGCTGTTTTTT; CDR3: CASCLGGSNTGELFF
size: few; V: TRBV28; J: TRBJ1-5; D: TRBD1; DNA: TGTGCCAGCAGTTTATTATTAAGATTCGGGACAGCGAAACATTTT; CDR3: CASSLLLRFGTAKHF
size: many; V: TRBV2; J: TRBJ1-1; D: TRBD1; DNA: TGTGCCAGCAGGACAGGGGGCACTGAAGCTTTCTTT; CDR3: CASRTGGTEAFF
size: many; V: TRBV29-1; J: TRBJ1-2; D: NA; DNA: TGCAGCGTTGAATTGGTGGGGAGGGCCTATGGCTACACCTTC; CDR3: CSVELVGRAYGYTF
size: NA; V: TRBV9; J: TRBJ1-2; D: NA; DNA: TGTGCCAGCAGCGGGGGGGATGGCTACACCTTC; CDR3: CASSGGDGYTF
size: NA; V: TRBV11-2; J: TRBJ2-6; D: TRBD2; DNA: TGTGCCAGCAGCTTAAGGAGGACTACCGGGAGGGGGTATGGGTCCAACGTCCTGACTTTC; CDR3: CASSLRRTTGRGYGSNVLTF
size: few; V: TRBV10-3; J: TRBJ1-1; D: NA; DNA: TGTGCCATCTCCCTTGACCTAGACACTGAAGCTTTCTTT; CDR3: CAISLDLDTEAFF
size: NA; V: TRBV20-1; J: TRBJ2-6; D: NA; DNA: TGCAGTGCTAGAGATCCTCCTACCAGACCGGGGGCCAACGTCCTGACTTTC; CDR3: CSARDPPTRPGANVLTF
size: few; V: TRBV5-1; J: TRBJ1-2; D: NA; DNA: TGCGCCAGCAGCTTGGAGGGGGGTTACTATGGCTACACCTTC; CDR3: CASSLEGGYYGYTF
size: NA; V: TRBV11-2; J: TRBJ1-2; D: TRBD1; DNA: TGTGCCAGCAGCTCCTTCTTTGGTCGAATACAGGGGAAGTATGGCTACACCTTC; CDR3: CASSSFFGRIQGKYGYTF
size: many; V: TRBV14; J: TRBJ2-5; D: TRBD2; DNA: TGTGCCAGCAGCCCTGCGCTAGCGGGGCCGGAGACCCAGTACTTC; CDR3: CASSPALAGPETQYF
size: many; V: TRBV9; J: TRBJ2-3; D: TRBD1; DNA: TGTGCCAGCAGCGTATCAGGGGGCGCGGGGAGAGATACGCAGTATTTT; CDR3: CASSVSGGAGRDTQYF
size: NA; V: TRBV19; J: TRBJ1-5; D: NA; DNA: TGTGCCAGTAGCTCCCCGGCTCTGGGGGGTCAGCCCCAGCATTTT; CDR3: CASSSPALGGQPQHF
size: many; V: TRBV5-1; J: TRBJ1-2; D: TRBD1; DNA: TGCGCCAGCAGCCGCTTCGGACAGGGAGGCAACTATGGCTACACCTTC; CDR3: CASSRFGQGGNYGYTF
size: few; V: TRBV12-3/TRBV12-4; J: TRBJ1-1; D: NA; DNA: TGTGCCAGCAGTTTAGATACCCGGGCCCCAACAGCTTTCTTT; CDR3: CASSLDTRAPTAFF
size: many; V: TRBV6-1; J: TRBJ1-4; D: NA; DNA: TGTGCCAGCAGTGAAGTAGGGTTCAGGGGAGATGAAAAACTGTTTTTT; CDR3: CASSEVGFRGDEKLFF
size: NA; V: TRBV10-1; J: TRBJ2-7; D: TRBD1; DNA: TGCGCCAGCAGTGCGGGACAGTCCTCCTACGAGCAGTACTTC; CDR3: CASSAGQSSYEQYF
size: many; V: TRBV7-6; J: TRBJ1-3; D: NA; DNA: TGTGCCAGCAGCTTAGGGCTCTCTGGAAACACCATATATTTT; CDR3: CASSLGLSGNTIYF
size: NA; V: TRBV7-2; J: TRBJ1-4; D: NA; DNA: TGTGCCAGCAGCTACCGGGACGGAAGAAAAAAACTGTTTTTT; CDR3: CASSYRDGRKKLFF
size: many; V: TRBV20-1; J: TRBJ2-1; D: TRBD2; DNA: TGCAGTGCTAGAGGTTCCGGGACTAGCGGGAGAATCCCGTGGGGTGAGCAGTTCTTC; CDR3: CSARGSGTSGRIPWGEQFF
size: many; V: TRBV25-1; J: TRBJ2-1; D: TRBD2; DNA: TGTGCCAGCAGTGATTGGACTAGCGGAAAAAACAATGAGCAGTTCTTC; CDR3: CASSDWTSGKNNEQFF
size: many; V: TRBV5-1; J: TRBJ1-4; D: NA; DNA: TGCGCCAGCTCCGGGTCGGGCACTAATGAAAAACTGTTTTTT; CDR3: CASSGSGTNEKLFF
size: NA; V: TRBV5-1; J: TRBJ1-2; D: NA; DNA: TGCGCCAGCAGCTTCGGCGGGAGTGGGTATGGCTACACCTTC; CDR3: CASSFGGSGYGYTF
size: NA; V: TRBV7-9; J: TRBJ2-3; D: NA; DNA: TGTGCCGGCGGCTTTCGATCCACAGATACGCAGTATTTT; CDR3: CAGGFRSTDTQYF
size: many; V: TRBV18; J: TRBJ1-5; D: NA; DNA: TGTGCCAGCTCCCGGACCCTCGAACAGCCCCAGCATTTT; CDR3: CASSRTLEQPQHF
size: NA; V: TRBV7-9; J: TRBJ1-4; D: NA; DNA: TGTGCCAGCAGCCAAAGTGGGGGGTACGAAAAACTGTTTTTT; CDR3: CASSQSGGYEKLFF
size: NA; V: TRBV6-5; J: TRBJ1-5; D: NA; DNA: TGTGCCAGCAGTCAAGTTCAGCCCCAGCACTTT; CDR3: CASSQVQPQHF
size: NA; V: TRBV28; J: TRBJ2-4; D: TRBD2; DNA: TGTGCCAGCAGTTTGGGGACTAGCGGAGGGGCAAGAAACATTCAGTACTTC; CDR3: CASSLGTSGGARNIQYF
size: few; V: TRBV2; J: TRBJ2-4; D: NA; DNA: TGTGCCAGCAGTGAAGAGGGTAGGGCCGACCCATTAGCCAAAAACATTCAGTACTTC; CDR3: CASSEEGRADPLAKNIQYF
size: once; V: TRBV29-1; J: TRBJ2-3; D: TRBD2; DNA: TGCAGCTTTCGCAGCGGGAGGGGTTTAGATACGCAGTATTTT; CDR3: CSFRSGRGLDTQYF
size: NA; V: TRBV19; J: TRBJ1-4; D: TRBD1; DNA: TGTGCCAGTGGATTGACAGGGGACACTAATGAAAAACTGTTTTTT; CDR3: CASGLTGDTNEKLFF
size: many; V: TRBV18; J: TRBJ1-5; D: NA; DNA: TGTGCCAGCTCACCCCAAGGGGGGAATCAGCCCCAGCATTTT; CDR3: CASSPQGGNQPQHF
size: few; V: TRBV19; J: TRBJ2-1; D: TRBD2; DNA: TGTGCCAGTAGTGGACTAGAAAGGGCGTCCAGGCGCGATGAGCAGTCCTTC; CDR3: CASSGLERASRRDEQSF
size: NA; V: TRBV27; J: TRBJ2-3; D: NA; DNA: TGTGCCAGCAGGTGGACCCGCACAGATACGCAGTATTTT; CDR3: CASRWTRTDTQYF
size: many; V: TRBV28; J: TRBJ1-3; D: NA; DNA: TGTGCCAGCAGTTTATTGGGGGCTGGAAACACCATATATTTT; CDR3: CASSLLGAGNTIYF
size: many; V: TRBV7-9; J: TRBJ2-5; D: TRBD1; DNA: TGTGCCAGCAGCTTAGGAGGACAGGGAGGCTCGGAGACCCAGTACTTC; CDR3: CASSLGGQGGSETQYF
size: many; V: TRBV24-1; J: TRBJ1-2; D: NA; DNA: TGTGCCACCAGTGATCCTGGACAACGAGGAATCTATGGCTACACCTTC; CDR3: CATSDPGQRGIYGYTF
size: many; V: TRBV24-1; J: TRBJ2-6; D: TRBD1; DNA: TGTGCCACCAGTGGTCAGGGGGCTCTGGCCAACGTCCTGACTTTC; CDR3: CATSGQGALANVLTF
size: many; V: TRBV7-9; J: TRBJ2-5; D: TRBD1; DNA: TGTGCCAGCAGCCGCGGGACAGGGGCTGGGGAGACCCAGTACTTC; CDR3: CASSRGTGAGETQYF
size: NA; V: TRBV19; J: TRBJ1-2; D: TRBD1; DNA: TGTGCCAGTAGCACTGGGACAGCCCAAGTGTATGGCTACACCTTC; CDR3: CASSTGTAQVYGYTF
size: many; V: TRBV6-5; J: TRBJ2-1; D: TRBD2; DNA: TGTGCCAGCAGTTCCCCGGGACTAGCTAACAATGAGCAGTTCTTC; CDR3: CASSSPGLANNEQFF
size: NA; V: TRBV6-1; J: TRBJ1-5; D: NA; DNA: TGTGCCAGCAGTCAAGCGCTGAGGACAGCAGATCAGCCCCAGCATTTT; CDR3: CASSQALRTADQPQHF
size: many; V: TRBV20-1; J: TRBJ1-5; D: NA; DNA: TGCAGTGCAAGAGCCATAGACAGTTATTCCACTCAGCCCCAGCATTTT; CDR3: CSARAIDSYSTQPQHF
size: many; V: TRBV19; J: TRBJ2-2; D: NA; DNA: TGTGCCAGTAGTATAAATCGAGGAGTGGAGCTGTTTTTT; CDR3: CASSINRGVELFF